There are a few counts of the clone carrying this T cell receptor beta chain. This CDR3 has 16 amino acids. These data originate in a study of blood T cell repertoires in COVID-19. Turning to the study itself: PBMCs, B-cell-depleted T cells, or T cells were the source of the cDNA or gDNA that made up the material.

Data came from immunoSEQ multiplex PCR; TCRdb stores just in-frame clones and leaves some out. Of tens of thousands of clones listed, around nine tenths are singletons. Sequencing was carried out using peripheral blood. The rearrangement links TRBV21-1 to TRBJ1-5; no DNA check was done on the table's D call, TRBD1. TRBV21-1 counts as a pseudogene. This TCR derives from a man aged 70-80 years with acute or convalescent COVID-19. The CDR3 nucleotides read TGTGCCAGCAGCTCACCCCGGACAGGGCGGGATCAGCCCCAGCATTTT. Translated: CASSSPRTGRDQPQHF.